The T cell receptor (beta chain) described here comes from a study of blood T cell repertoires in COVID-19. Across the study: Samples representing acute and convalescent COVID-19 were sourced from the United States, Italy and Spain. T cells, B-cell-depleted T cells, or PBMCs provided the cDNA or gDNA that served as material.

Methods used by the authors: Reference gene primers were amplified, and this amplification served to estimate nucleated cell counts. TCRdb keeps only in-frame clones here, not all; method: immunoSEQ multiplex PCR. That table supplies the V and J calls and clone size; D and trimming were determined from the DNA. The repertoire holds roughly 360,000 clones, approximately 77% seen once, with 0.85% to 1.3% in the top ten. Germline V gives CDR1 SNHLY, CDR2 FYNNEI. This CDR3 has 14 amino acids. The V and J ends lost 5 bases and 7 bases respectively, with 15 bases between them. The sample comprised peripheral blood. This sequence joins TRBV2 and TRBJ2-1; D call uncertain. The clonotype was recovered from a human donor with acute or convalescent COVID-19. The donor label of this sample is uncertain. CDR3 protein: CASSPSESRNEQFF. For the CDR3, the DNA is TGTGCCAGCAGTCCTAGTGAGTCCCGGAATGAGCAGTTCTTC.